This entry lists 30 T cell receptor beta chains sequenced from one sample in a study of blood T cell repertoires in COVID-19 (dated by TCRdb to 2020 to 2022). Library prep was done by the immunoSEQ multiplex PCR assay. Here the immuneACCESS table is served through TCRdb, limited to in-frame sequences with V and J called. Missing clones are a known gap in these copies; in checked studies unresolved V genes cover under half, and the rest lacks a known reason. The sample data list more than 25,000 clones, and 80% to 90% of these were observed just once. The ten largest make up around 10% of the sample. The specimen sequenced was peripheral blood. The source of these receptors is a man aged 55 to 69 with acute or convalescent COVID-19.

The chain links TRBV28 to TRBJ1-5; 9 nucleotides line up with TRBD1. Per the germline V gene, CDR1 is MDHEN and CDR2 is SYDVKM. This CDR3 contains 16 residues. J lost 4 bases, V lost 0 bases, and 4 bases had no gene match. The CDR3 nucleotides read TGTGCCAGCAGTTTATGGTCCGGGACAGGGAATCAGCCCCAGCATTTT. Residues: CASSLWSGTGNQPQHF.

This clone occurred a few times. The chain recombines TRBV29-1 with TRBJ2-7, with 9 bases lining up with TRBD2. The CDR3 covers 15 residues. After removal of 7 bases from V and 2 bases from J, the junction contained 12 bases not matched to a gene. Germline V CDR1 and CDR2: SQVTM, ANQGSEA. CDR3 amino acids: CSAVAGGKRTYEQYF. The CDR3 DNA follows: TGCAGCGCCGTCGCGGGAGGGAAGAGGACCTACGAGCAGTACTTC.

The V call is TRBV11-2, the J call TRBJ2-1; 9 nucleotides line up with TRBD2. The CDR3 spans 17 residues. Germline V gene lookup returns CDR1 SGHAT and CDR2 FQNNGV. With 1 base clipped from V and 6 bases from J, the junction kept 10 bases outside the gene matches. As DNA, the CDR3 is TGTGCCAGCAGCTTAGCTACTGGCGGGGGGGTGCCCAATGAGCAGTTCTTC. Translated: CASSLATGGGVPNEQFF. The entire variable domain, with the rest obtained from reference TRBV11-2 and TRBJ2-1, is as follows: EAGVAQSPRYKIIEKRQSVAFWCNPISGHATLYWYQQILGQGPKLLIQFQNNGVVDDSQLPKDRFSAERLKGVDSTLKIQPAKLEDSAVYLCASSLATGGGVPNEQFFGPGTRLTVL.

V gene TRBV7-9 combines with J gene TRBJ1-5; 8 nucleotides line up with TRBD1. The V gene's germline CDR1 is SEHNR and CDR2 FQNEAQ (reference sequence). V gave up 2 bases and J gave up 3 bases; unmatched junction bases: 3. The length of the CDR3 is 15 residues. CDR3 in DNA: TGTGCCAGCAGCTTATCAGGGGGCGCCAATCAGCCCCAGCATTTT. This gives the protein CASSLSGGANQPQHF. The full variable domain, its missing parts supplied by reference TRBV7-9 and TRBJ1-5, is DTGVSQNPRHKITKRGQNVTFRCDPISEHNRLYWYRQTLGQGPEFLTYFQNEAQLEKSRLLSDRFSAERPKGSFSTLEIQRTEQGDSAMYLCASSLSGGANQPQHFGDGTRLSIL.

V and J are TRBV7-2 and TRBJ2-2; D may be TRBD1 (5 bases). V was pared by 1 base and J by 1 base, with 7 bases between. Germline CDR1 and CDR2: SGHTA and FQGNSA. The CDR3 sequence is 15 residues long. CDR3 sequence (DNA): TGTGCCAGCAGCTTAGTAGGGGAGAACACCGGGGAGCTGTTTTTT. Its translation: CASSLVGENTGELFF.

The rearrangement joins TRBV6-2 or TRBV6-3 to TRBJ2-6; 9 bases are a match to TRBD2. This CDR3 comprises 18 residues. With V trimmed by 2 bases and J by 0 bases, 5 bases remained unmatched. Per the germline V gene, CDR1 is MNHEY and CDR2 is SVGEGT. The CDR3: CASSYRLAVHSGANVLTF. DNA of the CDR3: TGTGCCAGCAGTTACCGACTAGCGGTACACTCTGGGGCCAACGTCCTGACTTTC.

The J gene is TRBJ1-5, the V gene TRBV19, with D hard to call. CDR3 length: 15 amino acids. Germline values: CDR1 LNHDA, CDR2 SQIVND (reference sequence). V shed 10 bases and J shed 0 bases, with 16 bases lying between them. For the CDR3, the DNA is TGTGCCACCCTACCGAGTAGTTTTAGCAATCAGCCCCAGCATTTT. Protein product: CATLPSSFSNQPQHF. Looking up the rest from reference TRBV19 and TRBJ1-5 gives the full variable domain: DGGITQSPKYLFRKEGQNVTLSCEQNLNHDAMYWYRQDPGQGLRLIYYSQIVNDFQKGDIAEGYSVSREKKESFPLTVTSAQKNPTAFYLCATLPSSFSNQPQHFGDGTRLSIL.

This chain uses TRBV4-1 with TRBJ2-7; 7 nucleotides match TRBD1. The V gene end was trimmed by 4 bases and the J gene end by 5 bases; junction bases not matched to a gene: 5. The germline V gene encodes CDR1 MGHRA and CDR2 YSYEKL. CDR3 size: 13 residues. CDR3 region: CASSPRDSHEQYF. CDR3 DNA: TGCGCCAGCAGCCCCCGGGACAGCCACGAGCAGTACTTC.

The V gene is TRBV3-1 (or the pseudogene TRBV3-2), the J gene TRBJ1-2; TRBD1 matches at 9 bases. Germline trimming cut 4 bases from V and 6 bases from J; bases unmatched to any gene: 3. This CDR3 has 13 amino acids. Germline CDR1 reads LGHDT; CDR2 reads YNNKEL (reference sequence). CDR3 sequence: CASSRTGENGYTF. CDR3 coding DNA: TGTGCCAGCAGCCGGACAGGGGAAAATGGCTACACCTTC.

The CDR3 region is CASSSGSYGEKLFF. Written as DNA, the CDR3 is TGTGCCAGCAGTTCCGGGTCTTACGGGGAAAAACTGTTTTTT. This sequence joins TRBV28 and TRBJ1-4, with D hard to call. V gave up 4 bases and J gave up 8 bases, with 14 bases separating them. In germline, CDR1 is MDHEN, CDR2 SYDVKM. This CDR3 region has 14 residues.

This clone was seen a handful of times. V usage is TRBV28 and J usage is TRBJ1-6, with 8 bases aligning to TRBD1. The junction had 10 bases not matched to a gene; V was cut back by 8 bases and J by 7 bases. Germline CDR1 MDHEN, CDR2 SYDVKM. This CDR3 is 15 amino acids long. DNA for the CDR3: TGTGCCAGCTATCCAGGGGGCTCGGGGAATTCACCCCTCCACTTT. Translating gives CASYPGGSGNSPLHF.

The J gene is TRBJ2-1, the V gene TRBV18; 8 nucleotides line up with TRBD1. CDR3 length: 17 residues. In germline, CDR1 is KGHSH, CDR2 LQKENI. V dropped 6 bases and J dropped 0; count of bases not matched to a gene: 10. The CDR3 protein is CASSPYAGQVSYNEQFF. DNA for the CDR3: TGTGCCAGCTCCCCTTATGCGGGACAGGTCTCCTACAATGAGCAGTTCTTC. The full variable domain, with the rest looked up from reference TRBV18 and TRBJ2-1, is NAGVMQNPRHLVRRRGQEARLRCSPMKGHSHVYWYRQLPEEGLKFMVYLQKENIIDESGMPKERFSAEFPKEGPSILRIQQVVRGDSAAYFCASSPYAGQVSYNEQFFGPGTRLTVL.

CDR3 nucleotides: TGTGCCAGCAGCATACTTGGTGACACTGAAGCTTTCTTT. Encoded protein: CASSILGDTEAFF. V is TRBV6-1 and J is TRBJ1-1; D uncertain. The V gene lost 6 bases and the J gene lost 3 bases, with 11 bases spanning the gap. The CDR3 spans 13 residues. Germline CDR1 MNHNS, CDR2 SASEGT.

This clone turned up a few times. J is TRBJ1-2 and V is TRBV18; the match to TRBD1 covers 9 bases. Germline V gene lookup returns CDR1 KGHSH and CDR2 LQKENI. There are 16 residues in the CDR3. V dropped 3 bases and J dropped 0; count of bases not matched to a gene: 5. CDR3 nucleotide sequence: TGTGCCAGCTCACCGGGACAGGGCACAGCTAACTATGGCTACACCTTC. This encodes CASSPGQGTANYGYTF.

V and J are TRBV3-1 (or the pseudogene TRBV3-2) and TRBJ2-3, with D perhaps TRBD2 (6 bases). The CDR3 is made up of 15 amino acids. V was cut by 6 bases and J by 4 bases, with 17 bases left in between. From germline, CDR1 is LGHDT and CDR2 YNNKEL (reference sequence). The chain's CDR3 is CASSTLAGGADTQYF. CDR3 nucleotides: TGTGCCAGCAGTACATTGGCCGGGGGAGCAGATACGCAGTATTTT.

The chain is built from TRBV6-5 and TRBJ2-1; 9 nucleotides align to TRBD2. Unmatched junction bases numbered 2, after V lost 0 bases and J lost 5 bases. The germline V gene encodes CDR1 MNHEY and CDR2 SVGAGI. The CDR3 runs to 15 residues. The CDR3 spells CASSYSSSGDNEQFF. The CDR3 coding sequence is TGTGCCAGCAGTTACTCTTCTAGCGGGGACAATGAGCAGTTCTTC.

V is TRBV11-3 and J is TRBJ2-7, with TRBD1 matching over 9 bases. After removal of 5 bases from V and 3 bases from J, the junction contained 2 bases not matched to a gene. This CDR3 has 13 residues. Looked up from germline, CDR1 is SGHNT and CDR2 is YENEEA. The chain's CDR3 is CASSTGQGYEQYF. In DNA form, the CDR3 reads TGTGCCAGCAGCACGGGACAGGGCTACGAGCAGTACTTC.

This chain connects TRBV6-5 to TRBJ2-2; weak D call: TRBD1 (6 bases). V lost 11 bases and J 4 bases, leaving 17 bases between the germline ends. In germline, CDR1 is MNHEY, CDR2 SVGAGI. The CDR3 contains 14 residues. CDR3 in amino acids: CALTGTIPTGELFF. The CDR3 nucleotides are TGTGCCCTAACCGGGACAATTCCCACCGGGGAGCTGTTTTTT.

The V gene is TRBV9, the J gene TRBJ1-3; D perhaps matches TRBD1 (6 bases). CDR1 is SGDLS and CDR2 is YYNGEE in the germline V gene. The CDR3 totals 14 residues. Trimming left V 2 bases short and J 2 bases short, with 8 bases between. The CDR3 spells CASSVEGAGNTIYF. The CDR3, as DNA: TGTGCCAGCAGCGTCGAGGGGGCTGGAAACACCATATATTTT.

The gene calls are TRBV5-1 and TRBJ2-5, with 7 bases identical to TRBD1. Trimming removed 4 bases from V and 2 bases from J; junction bases left unmatched: 2. The CDR3 totals 13 residues. Germline V CDR1 and CDR2: SGHRS, YFSETQ. The CDR3: CASSRTGQETQYF. The CDR3 bases are TGCGCCAGCAGCAGGACAGGACAAGAGACCCAGTACTTC. The full variable domain, completed using reference TRBV5-1 and TRBJ2-5, is KAGVTQTPRYLIKTRGQQVTLSCSPISGHRSVSWYQQTPGQGLQFLFEYFSETQRNKGNFPGRFSGRQFSNSRSEMNVSTLELGDSALYLCASSRTGQETQYFGPGTRLLVL.

This clone was observed a single time. This chain connects TRBV28 to TRBJ2-3, with unresolved D. Germline CDR1 reads MDHEN; CDR2 reads SYDVKM. The CDR3 has 14 amino acids. The V and J ends lost 5 bases and 1 base respectively, with 10 bases between them. CDR3 sequence reads: CASSPPVGTDTQYF. In nucleotides, the CDR3 is TGTGCCAGCAGTCCACCGGTTGGCACAGATACGCAGTATTTT.

The J gene is TRBJ1-1, the V gene TRBV27; TRBD1 might be the D (5 bases). Germline values: CDR1 MNHEY, CDR2 SMNVEV (reference sequence). The germline V and J ends were trimmed by 2 bases and 0 bases, with 13 bases remaining between them. The CDR3 contains 16 residues. DNA for the CDR3: TGTGCCAGCAGTTTAAGGCAGGGTTTGGTGAACACTGAAGCTTTCTTT. It specifies CASSLRQGLVNTEAFF.

This chain connects TRBV5-1 to TRBJ2-7; maybe TRBD2 (6 bases). The CDR3 has 15 amino acids. Trimming pared 4 bases from V and 3 bases from J, leaving 17 bases between. The V gene's germline CDR1 is SGHRS and CDR2 YFSETQ. The CDR3, as DNA: TGCGCCAGCAGCCCAACGTATCCGGACTACTACGAGCAGTACTTC. This sequence encodes CASSPTYPDYYEQYF. Combining the CDR3 with reference TRBV5-1 and TRBJ2-7 gives the whole variable domain KAGVTQTPRYLIKTRGQQVTLSCSPISGHRSVSWYQQTPGQGLQFLFEYFSETQRNKGNFPGRFSGRQFSNSRSEMNVSTLELGDSALYLCASSPTYPDYYEQYFGPGTRLTVT.

The chain recombines TRBV5-1 with TRBJ1-4; D is uncertain. Germline CDR1 and CDR2: SGHRS and YFSETQ. The CDR3 runs to 17 residues. V dropped 1 base and J dropped 3 bases, with 16 bases sitting between them. The CDR3: CASSLYGVPSANEKLFF. The CDR3 region has the DNA TGCGCCAGCAGCTTGTACGGGGTTCCCTCGGCTAATGAAAAACTGTTTTTT.

A single count supports this clone. The rearrangement uses TRBV7-9 and TRBJ2-7; 12 bases map to TRBD2. The CDR3 is 15 residues long. Unmatched junction bases numbered 8, after V lost 5 bases and J lost 6 bases. Germline V gives CDR1 SEHNR, CDR2 FQNEAQ (reference sequence). CDR3: CASSPPTSGSREQYF. CDR3 DNA sequence: TGTGCCAGCAGCCCCCCGACTAGCGGGAGTCGCGAGCAGTACTTC.

The genes are TRBV27 and TRBJ1-1; 10 nucleotides line up with TRBD1. After removal of 5 bases from V and 10 bases from J, the junction contained 7 bases not matched to a gene. The CDR3 has 13 amino acids. CDR1 and CDR2 (germline): MNHEY, SMNVEV (reference sequence). The CDR3 sequence is CASSVPGQGLAFF. Written as DNA, the CDR3 is TGTGCCAGCAGTGTCCCGGGACAGGGGTTAGCTTTCTTT.

Only a few counts were recorded for this clone. J is TRBJ2-3 and V is TRBV7-9; TRBD2 aligns across 8 bases. The CDR3 consists of 18 residues. The germline V gene has CDR1 SEHNR and CDR2 FQNEAQ (reference sequence). V shed 5 bases and J 0 bases; nucleotides not matched to a gene: 13. Written as DNA, the CDR3 is TGTGCCAGCAGCCCCGGGGGTAGCGGGGCCTCTAGCACAGATACGCAGTATTTT. Amino acids: CASSPGGSGASSTDTQYF. The full variable domain, its missing parts supplied by reference TRBV7-9 and TRBJ2-3, is DTGVSQNPRHKITKRGQNVTFRCDPISEHNRLYWYRQTLGQGPEFLTYFQNEAQLEKSRLLSDRFSAERPKGSFSTLEIQRTEQGDSAMYLCASSPGGSGASSTDTQYFGPGTRLTVL.

This chain uses TRBV5-4 with TRBJ2-3; D might be TRBD1 (6 bases). The CDR3 is 14 residues long. The V and J ends lost 5 bases and 0 bases respectively, with 10 bases between them. Germline CDR1 SGHNT, CDR2 YYREEE (reference sequence). CDR3 sequence: CASRTGISTDTQYF. The CDR3 nucleotides read TGTGCCAGCAGGACAGGTATTAGCACAGATACGCAGTATTTT.

The J gene is TRBJ2-7, the V gene TRBV3-1 (or the pseudogene TRBV3-2); TRBD2 might be the D (6 bases). There are 16 residues in the CDR3. Trimming took off 0 bases at V and 1 base at J, with 13 bases between the two ends. Germline V lookup: CDR1 LGHDT, CDR2 YNNKEL (reference sequence). The CDR3 bases are TGTGCCAGCAGCCAAGAGGGGAACGGAGGGTCCTACGAGCAGTACTTC. Amino acid sequence: CASSQEGNGGSYEQYF.

The rearrangement joins TRBV5-1 to TRBJ2-1; D may be TRBD2 (5 bases). V lost 3 bases and J 7 bases, leaving 17 bases between the germline ends. Germline assignment: CDR1 SGHRS and CDR2 YFSETQ. The CDR3 runs 15 residues. CDR3 sequence reads: CASSSDFELGNEQFF. The CDR3 region has the DNA TGCGCCAGCAGCTCGGACTTTGAACTGGGGAATGAGCAGTTCTTC. Full variable domain (rest looked up from reference TRBV5-1 and TRBJ2-1): KAGVTQTPRYLIKTRGQQVTLSCSPISGHRSVSWYQQTPGQGLQFLFEYFSETQRNKGNFPGRFSGRQFSNSRSEMNVSTLELGDSALYLCASSSDFELGNEQFFGPGTRLTVL.